Listed below are T cell receptor beta chains from one sample, sequenced in a study of blood T cell repertoires in COVID-19. The data were produced by immunoSEQ multiplex PCR, yet TCRdb's version contains in-frame clones alone and is incomplete. The repertoire holds under 200,000 clones, around 84% seen once, with approximately 15% in the top ten. Sequencing used peripheral blood. The receptors stem from a woman aged 70-85 years with COVID-19, enrolled during active disease. Both conserved end residues are trimmed from each CDR3. Each record gives: V gene, J gene, D gene, CDR3 protein. The D gene is left open where the match is weak.

V gene: TRBV27; J gene: TRBJ2-6; D gene: NA; CDR3 protein: ASTISGANVLT
V gene: TRBV6-1; J gene: TRBJ2-3; D gene: TRBD2; CDR3 protein: ASSELGLAGASGDTQY
V gene: TRBV5-5; J gene: TRBJ2-7; D gene: NA; CDR3 protein: ASSLNPGQRFTSEQY
V gene: TRBV28; J gene: TRBJ2-6; D gene: TRBD1; CDR3 protein: ASSLNRGPGANVLT
V gene: TRBV3-1/TRBV3-2; J gene: TRBJ1-1; D gene: TRBD1; CDR3 protein: ASSQAGGTEAF
V gene: TRBV10-3; J gene: TRBJ1-2; D gene: NA; CDR3 protein: AITGVLGGYT
V gene: TRBV19; J gene: TRBJ2-2; D gene: NA; CDR3 protein: ASSRGDTGELF
V gene: TRBV14; J gene: TRBJ1-6; D gene: NA; CDR3 protein: ASSQDLSGYSPLH
V gene: TRBV19; J gene: TRBJ1-5; D gene: NA; CDR3 protein: ASSIRTGRKDQPQH
V gene: TRBV18; J gene: TRBJ1-2; D gene: NA; CDR3 protein: ASSTDSVNGYT
V gene: TRBV20-1; J gene: TRBJ2-7; D gene: NA; CDR3 protein: SARDGYEQY
V gene: TRBV30; J gene: TRBJ2-2; D gene: TRBD1; CDR3 protein: ARRQGLTGELF
V gene: TRBV19; J gene: TRBJ2-2; D gene: NA; CDR3 protein: ASSIRDIGTGELF
V gene: TRBV2; J gene: TRBJ2-7; D gene: NA; CDR3 protein: ASSGRNYEQY
V gene: TRBV10-3; J gene: TRBJ2-5; D gene: TRBD2; CDR3 protein: AISESAGGRETQY
V gene: TRBV4-2; J gene: TRBJ2-4; D gene: NA; CDR3 protein: ASSQDNIKNIQY
V gene: TRBV30; J gene: TRBJ2-7; D gene: TRBD2; CDR3 protein: AGGGGQFYEQY
V gene: TRBV29-1; J gene: TRBJ2-1; D gene: NA; CDR3 protein: SVSVGHPYNEQF
V gene: TRBV11-2; J gene: TRBJ2-6; D gene: NA; CDR3 protein: ASGSGDTGANVLT
V gene: TRBV24-1; J gene: TRBJ2-7; D gene: NA; CDR3 protein: ATSPGTTYEQY
V gene: TRBV29-1; J gene: TRBJ2-7; D gene: NA; CDR3 protein: SVRGSAYYEQY
V gene: TRBV2; J gene: TRBJ1-2; D gene: NA; CDR3 protein: ASSGRRVGDGYT
V gene: TRBV5-1; J gene: TRBJ2-7; D gene: TRBD2; CDR3 protein: ASSKINGWGTRDPRFTYEQY
V gene: TRBV5-6; J gene: TRBJ1-2; D gene: TRBD1; CDR3 protein: ASSTPGQGGYGYT
V gene: TRBV18; J gene: TRBJ2-2; D gene: NA; CDR3 protein: ASSPLTGELF
V gene: TRBV19; J gene: TRBJ1-5; D gene: TRBD1; CDR3 protein: ASSRETGYSNQPQH
V gene: TRBV6-1; J gene: TRBJ2-5; D gene: NA; CDR3 protein: ASSEGLGARRTQY
V gene: TRBV28; J gene: TRBJ1-2; D gene: NA; CDR3 protein: ASSFLPTKNYGYT
V gene: TRBV3-1/TRBV3-2; J gene: TRBJ1-5; D gene: NA; CDR3 protein: ASSQAPRQPQH
V gene: TRBV7-2; J gene: TRBJ1-3; D gene: NA; CDR3 protein: ASSLQEGNTIY
V gene: TRBV24-1; J gene: TRBJ1-4; D gene: TRBD1; CDR3 protein: ATSGSGGGEKLF
V gene: TRBV3-1/TRBV3-2; J gene: TRBJ2-5; D gene: NA; CDR3 protein: ASSQDRAGGQETQY
V gene: TRBV7-9; J gene: TRBJ2-7; D gene: NA; CDR3 protein: ASSLVLGRLPTYEQY
V gene: TRBV9; J gene: TRBJ1-1; D gene: NA; CDR3 protein: ASSLNADSRGTEAF
V gene: TRBV28; J gene: TRBJ1-5; D gene: TRBD1; CDR3 protein: ASSLFGGQSYSNQPQH
V gene: TRBV27; J gene: TRBJ2-2; D gene: TRBD1; CDR3 protein: ASKRQGVVGELF
V gene: TRBV28; J gene: TRBJ1-1; D gene: NA; CDR3 protein: ASSLPGLLNTEAF
V gene: TRBV6-1; J gene: TRBJ2-1; D gene: TRBD2; CDR3 protein: ASSEVASGRSEQF
V gene: TRBV15; J gene: TRBJ1-3; D gene: NA; CDR3 protein: ATSRDRGLGNTIY
V gene: TRBV5-6; J gene: TRBJ2-1; D gene: NA; CDR3 protein: ASSWQGEANEQF
V gene: TRBV4-1; J gene: TRBJ2-2; D gene: NA; CDR3 protein: ASSQVAALTGELF
V gene: TRBV7-2; J gene: TRBJ1-1; D gene: TRBD1; CDR3 protein: ASSRQGATSTEAF
V gene: TRBV18; J gene: TRBJ1-1; D gene: NA; CDR3 protein: ASSPDFTRAEAF
V gene: TRBV24-1; J gene: TRBJ2-1; D gene: NA; CDR3 protein: ATSDQTTRREQF
V gene: TRBV6-5; J gene: TRBJ2-1; D gene: TRBD2; CDR3 protein: AVRLAGAHNEQF
V gene: TRBV2; J gene: TRBJ2-1; D gene: NA; CDR3 protein: ASSPYNEQF
V gene: TRBV10-3; J gene: TRBJ2-7; D gene: TRBD1; CDR3 protein: AIRLGTATYEQY
V gene: TRBV19; J gene: TRBJ1-5; D gene: TRBD1; CDR3 protein: ASSIGRGDQPQH
V gene: TRBV11-3; J gene: TRBJ2-3; D gene: NA; CDR3 protein: ASSLRGATDTQY
V gene: TRBV3-1/TRBV3-2; J gene: TRBJ1-1; D gene: NA; CDR3 protein: ASSPRTGFGTEAF
V gene: TRBV5-1; J gene: TRBJ2-3; D gene: NA; CDR3 protein: ASSLEWETDTQY
V gene: TRBV15; J gene: TRBJ1-1; D gene: NA; CDR3 protein: ATSVRQATEAF
V gene: TRBV7-2; J gene: TRBJ2-7; D gene: NA; CDR3 protein: ASSQAGQIMSQY
V gene: TRBV6-1; J gene: TRBJ2-7; D gene: NA; CDR3 protein: ASSEIPGFSYEQY
V gene: TRBV29-1; J gene: TRBJ1-1; D gene: NA; CDR3 protein: SGTKMNTEAF
V gene: TRBV19; J gene: TRBJ1-3; D gene: NA; CDR3 protein: ASSRVESGNTIY
V gene: TRBV27; J gene: TRBJ2-1; D gene: NA; CDR3 protein: ASSLSGRSYNEQF
V gene: TRBV14; J gene: TRBJ2-7; D gene: NA; CDR3 protein: ASSPHSSGYEQY
V gene: TRBV19; J gene: TRBJ2-3; D gene: NA; CDR3 protein: ASGSTRSDTQY